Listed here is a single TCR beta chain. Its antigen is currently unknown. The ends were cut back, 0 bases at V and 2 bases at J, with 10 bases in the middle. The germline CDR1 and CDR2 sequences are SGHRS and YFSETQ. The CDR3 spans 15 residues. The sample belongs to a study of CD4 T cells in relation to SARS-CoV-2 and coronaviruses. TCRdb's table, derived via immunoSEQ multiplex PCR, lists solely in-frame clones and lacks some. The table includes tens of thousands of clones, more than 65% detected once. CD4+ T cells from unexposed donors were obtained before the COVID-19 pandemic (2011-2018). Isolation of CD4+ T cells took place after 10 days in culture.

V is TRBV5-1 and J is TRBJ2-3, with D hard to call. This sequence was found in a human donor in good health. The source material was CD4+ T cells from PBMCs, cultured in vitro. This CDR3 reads CASSLVARNTDTQYF. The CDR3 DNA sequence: TGCGCCAGCAGCTTGGTTGCCAGGAACACAGATACGCAGTATTTT. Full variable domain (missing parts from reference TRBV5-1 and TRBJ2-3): KAGVTQTPRYLIKTRGQQVTLSCSPISGHRSVSWYQQTPGQGLQFLFEYFSETQRNKGNFPGRFSGRQFSNSRSEMNVSTLELGDSALYLCASSLVARNTDTQYFGPGTRLTVL.